The 23 T cell receptor beta chains below all came from one sample that was sequenced in a study of identical twins. TCRdb re-called the 5' RACE reads with MiXCR, one entry per CDR3 protein. The repertoire holds hundreds of thousands of distinct CDR3 sequences, with about 14% as singletons. Material for sequencing was memory (CD45RO+) T cells sorted from blood. These receptor sequences come from a woman aged 18-29 years in good health.

The chain couples TRBV7-8 to TRBJ1-5; 9 bases match TRBD1. The V gene end was trimmed by 5 bases and the J gene end by 7 bases; junction bases not matched to a gene: 12. CDR3 length: 16 residues. Germline CDR1 and CDR2: SGHVS and FQNEAQ. Written as DNA, the CDR3 is TGTGCCAGCAGCCGAAATACAGGGGGCTCGGGGCAGCCCCAGCATTTT. Protein product: CASSRNTGGSGQPQHF.

This rearrangement joins TRBV27 to TRBJ1-2; D uncertain. The V and J ends lost 5 bases and 2 bases respectively, with 15 bases between them. There are 15 residues in the CDR3. The germline V gene has CDR1 MNHEY and CDR2 SMNVEV (reference sequence). CDR3 region: CASSQSGSRNYGYTF. CDR3 in DNA: TGTGCCAGCAGTCAGAGTGGTTCGAGGAACTATGGCTACACCTTC.

This clonotype has only a few counts. At one end the junction does not follow the germline gene, possibly because of a read error. The genes are TRBV10-2 and TRBJ2-1; no reliable D call. Germline loops: CDR1 WSHSY, CDR2 SAAADI. The CDR3 loop spans 15 amino acids. The CDR3 region is CATKDGGSSHNEQFF. In DNA form, the CDR3 reads TGCGCCACTAAAGATGGCGGAAGCTCCCACAATGAGCAGTTCTTC.

Ten or more counts support this clonotype. The gene calls are TRBV5-1 and TRBJ2-5; no clear D. V lost 2 bases, J lost 2 bases, and 1 base lay in between. CDR3 length: 11 residues. Germline CDR1 reads SGHRS; CDR2 reads YFSETQ. The CDR3 DNA reads TGCGCCAGCAGCTTACAAGAGACCCAGTACTTC. It codes for CASSLQETQYF.

For the CDR3, the DNA is TGTGCCAGCAGCGTAGCTGGGCATATCAAAACCGGGGAGCTGTTTTTT. Its protein product is CASSVAGHIKTGELFF. The chain has TRBV9 and TRBJ2-2; D remains unclear. V was pared by 0 bases and J by 5 bases, with 14 bases between. Germline loops: CDR1 SGDLS, CDR2 YYNGEE. This CDR3 has 16 residues. The full variable domain, in which reference TRBV9 and TRBJ2-2 provide the parts outside the CDR3, is DSGVTQTPKHLITATGQRVTLRCSPRSGDLSVYWYQQSLDQGLQFLIQYYNGEERAKGNILERFSAQQFPDLHSELNLSSLELGDSALYFCASSVAGHIKTGELFFGEGSRLTVL.

The rearrangement uses TRBV30 and TRBJ2-1, with TRBD2 matching over 8 bases. The CDR3 sequence is 12 residues long. The germline V gene encodes CDR1 GTSNPN and CDR2 SVGIG (reference sequence). The CDR3: CTGRAGRGEQFF. For the CDR3, the DNA is TGTACCGGGAGGGCCGGGAGGGGTGAGCAGTTCTTC.

This clonotype was seen only a few times. This chain connects TRBV18 to TRBJ2-7, with 10 nucleotides matching TRBD1. Germline V lookup: CDR1 KGHSH, CDR2 LQKENI. This CDR3 has 14 amino acids. V gave up 3 bases and J gave up 5 bases; unmatched junction bases: 4. The CDR3, as DNA: TGTGCCAGCTCACCGTCGACAGGGGGCAACGAGCAGTACTTC. Translating gives CASSPSTGGNEQYF.

V usage is TRBV29-1 and J usage is TRBJ2-2, with 9 bases that match TRBD1. V lost 7 bases to trimming and J lost 6 bases; unmatched junction nucleotides: 9. The CDR3 consists of 14 residues. The germline V gene has CDR1 SQVTM and CDR2 ANQGSEA. Here the CDR3 DNA reads TGCAGCGCCCCGACAGGGGGGAGGGCCGGGGAGCTGTTTTTT. This gives the protein CSAPTGGRAGELFF.

This chain joins TRBV3-1 and TRBJ2-1; 7 bases are shared with TRBD1. The J segment lost 5 bases and the V segment lost 1 base, leaving 5 bases of the junction unmatched. Looked up from germline, CDR1 is LGHDT and CDR2 is YNNKEL (reference sequence). The CDR3 loop spans 15 amino acids. The CDR3 region has the DNA TGTGCCAGCAGCCAAGTCGGGACAGTAAACAATGAGCAGTTCTTC. This sequence encodes CASSQVGTVNNEQFF.

This clonotype appeared many times. The J gene is TRBJ2-1, the V gene TRBV4-3; no clear D gene. CDR3 length: 16 amino acids. Per germline, CDR1 LGHNA and CDR2 YSLEER. V lost 2 bases, J lost 0 bases, and 11 bases lay in between. The CDR3 bases are TGCGCCAGCAGCCAACAACCCAGCAACTCCTACAATGAGCAGTTCTTC. Protein product: CASSQQPSNSYNEQFF.

The V call is TRBV20-1, the J call TRBJ2-7; 7 bases match TRBD1. Trimming at V came to 3 bases and at J to 5 bases, leaving 13 bases not matched to a gene. The CDR3 has 15 residues. Germline V CDR1 and CDR2: DFQATT, SNEGSKA (reference sequence). The CDR3 nucleotides are TGCAGTGCTAGCGCTCCGGGACAGTACGCCAACGAGCAGTACTTC. It is translated as CSASAPGQYANEQYF.

This clonotype was recorded once. The chain has TRBV12-3 or TRBV12-4 and TRBJ2-7; D is ambiguous. V was cut by 4 bases and J by 0 bases, with 13 bases left in between. This CDR3 region has 15 residues. CDR3 sequence (DNA): TGTGCCAGCAGTTCTGGGTTAATCCCCTCCTACGAGCAGTACTTC. Translated, it gives CASSSGLIPSYEQYF.

This clonotype was seen more than once but under ten times. The chain recombines TRBV20-1 with TRBJ2-5; D tentatively reads TRBD1 or TRBD2 (5 bases each). This CDR3 contains 16 residues. Trimming shortened V by 0 bases and J by 4 bases, and 18 bases separated the two germline ends. Germline V gene sequence: CDR1 DFQATT, CDR2 SNEGSKA (reference sequence). The CDR3 DNA follows: TGCAGTGCTAGAGATCACTATTTGAAGGGGAGAGAGACCCAGTACTTC. This gives the protein CSARDHYLKGRETQYF.

This clonotype was counted only a few times. This rearrangement joins TRBV6-1 to TRBJ2-7; D is perhaps TRBD1 (6 bases). The CDR3 contains 15 residues. CDR1 and CDR2 from the germline V gene are MNHNS and SASEGT. Trimming left V 1 base short and J 0 bases short, with 10 bases between. The CDR3 coding sequence is TGTGCCAGCAGTGAAGGAACAGGGCCCTCCTACGAGCAGTACTTC. This codes for CASSEGTGPSYEQYF.

This clonotype was counted a few times. This chain links TRBV14 with TRBJ1-1; no definite D call. V was clipped by 3 bases and J by 6 bases, with 11 bases between them. CDR1 is SGHDN, CDR2 FVKESK, per germline. The CDR3 covers 13 residues. The CDR3 nucleotides are TGTGCCAGCAGCCACCTCTGGGGATCTGAAGCTTTCTTT. Translating it yields CASSHLWGSEAFF. Variable domain in full (rest from reference TRBV14 and TRBJ1-1): EAGVTQFPSHSVIEKGQTVTLRCDPISGHDNLYWYRRVMGKEIKFLLHFVKESKQDESGMPNNRFLAERTGGTYSTLKVQPAELEDSGVYFCASSHLWGSEAFFGQGTRLTVV.

This clonotype has at least ten counts. The chain uses TRBV11-2 and TRBJ1-4, with D possibly matching TRBD1 (6 bases). Germline CDR1 reads SGHAT; CDR2 reads FQNNGV. V was cut by 6 bases and J by 6 bases, with 14 bases left in between. This CDR3 is built from 14 residues. The CDR3 sequence is CASRPPGDDEKLFF. CDR3 DNA sequence: TGTGCCAGCAGACCTCCAGGGGACGATGAAAAACTGTTTTTT.

J is TRBJ2-1 and V is TRBV10-3, with TRBD2 matching 10 bases. CDR1 is ENHRY, CDR2 SYGVKD, per germline. The V and J ends lost 4 bases and 5 bases, in that order; junction bases with no gene match: 5. The CDR3 contains 15 residues. The CDR3 coding sequence is TGTGCCATCAGTGCTACTAGCGGGGAAGACAATGAGCAGTTCTTC. This encodes CAISATSGEDNEQFF.

This clonotype was counted between two and nine times. The genes are TRBV5-5 and TRBJ2-3; unclear D gene. The germline V and J ends were trimmed by 5 bases and 2 bases, with 9 bases remaining between them. The germline V gene encodes CDR1 SGHKS and CDR2 YYEKEE (reference sequence). The CDR3 is 13 residues long. Written as DNA, the CDR3 is TGTGCCAGCAGGCCTGGGTCCACAGATACGCAGTATTTT. It specifies CASRPGSTDTQYF.

The genes are TRBV20-1 and TRBJ2-7, with a possible D match to TRBD1 (5 bases). Germline V gene lookup returns CDR1 DFQATT and CDR2 SNEGSKA (reference sequence). Trimming pared 8 bases from V and 3 bases from J, leaving 17 bases between. This CDR3 is built from 13 residues. The CDR3: CSFQGRALYEQYF. Written as DNA, the CDR3 is TGCAGTTTCCAGGGTAGGGCCCTCTACGAGCAGTACTTC.

Only a few counts were recorded for this clonotype. V is TRBV14 and J is TRBJ2-1; TRBD2 agrees at 12 bases. The CDR3 totals 16 residues. Germline-derived CDR1 and CDR2 are SGHDN and FVKESK. V was clipped by 3 bases and J by 4 bases; unmatched bases: 4. The chain's CDR3 is CASSQWTSGDYNEQFF. Here the CDR3 DNA reads TGTGCCAGCAGCCAGTGGACTAGCGGGGATTACAATGAGCAGTTCTTC.

The V call is TRBV6-1, the J call TRBJ1-3, with D unclear. CDR3 size: 16 residues. Germline assignment: CDR1 MNHNS and CDR2 SASEGT. The germline V and J ends were trimmed by 5 bases and 0 bases, with 14 bases remaining between them. This chain's CDR3 is CASSPRRTVSGNTIYF. The CDR3 coding sequence is TGTGCCAGCAGTCCGCGCCGGACGGTCTCTGGAAACACCATATATTTT.

This chain uses TRBV9 with TRBJ1-6; D is undetermined. In germline, CDR1 is SGDLS, CDR2 YYNGEE. Trimming took 0 bases from V and 7 from J, leaving 11 bases between them. The CDR3 has 15 amino acids. The CDR3 DNA sequence: TGTGCCAGCAGCGTAGCTCAAAGGTTGAATTCACCCCTCCACTTT. Translation: CASSVAQRLNSPLHF.

This clonotype was counted ten times or more. V is TRBV3-1 and J is TRBJ1-2; 9 bases align to TRBD1. Germline V gives CDR1 LGHDT, CDR2 YNNKEL (reference sequence). This CDR3 comprises 14 residues. J was trimmed by 6 bases and V by 4 bases; bases with no gene match: 6. CDR3 sequence reads: CASSRGTGRDGYTF. The CDR3 nucleotides read TGTGCCAGCAGCCGGGGGACAGGGAGGGATGGCTACACCTTC.